The present entry profiles one TCR beta chain with its context. V lost 5 bases and J lost 1, with 14 bases in between. The CDR3 covers 15 residues. Germline assignment: CDR1 SGHNT and CDR2 YENEEA. Naive and memory CD4+ T cells came from enriched cryopreserved PBMCs. These data originate in a study of CD4 T cells in relation to SARS-CoV-2 and coronaviruses. On the study more broadly: Of the patients, seven to nine were male, 4 female, two Hispanic.

Deep TCR-beta sequencing used DNA from uncultured naive and memory CD4+ T cells. Produced via immunoSEQ multiplex PCR; TCRdb's table is partial and in-frame only. This repertoire shows some 35,000 clones, approximately 88% found once; its top ten account for about a tenth. The clonotype originates from an adult with COVID-19. The source material was memory CD4+ T cells from PBMCs. The chain has TRBV11-3 and TRBJ1-2; D remains ambiguous. As DNA, the CDR3 is TGTGCCAGCAGCCTAGGCCCCACCGTTAACTATGGCTACACCTTC. Translated, it gives CASSLGPTVNYGYTF.